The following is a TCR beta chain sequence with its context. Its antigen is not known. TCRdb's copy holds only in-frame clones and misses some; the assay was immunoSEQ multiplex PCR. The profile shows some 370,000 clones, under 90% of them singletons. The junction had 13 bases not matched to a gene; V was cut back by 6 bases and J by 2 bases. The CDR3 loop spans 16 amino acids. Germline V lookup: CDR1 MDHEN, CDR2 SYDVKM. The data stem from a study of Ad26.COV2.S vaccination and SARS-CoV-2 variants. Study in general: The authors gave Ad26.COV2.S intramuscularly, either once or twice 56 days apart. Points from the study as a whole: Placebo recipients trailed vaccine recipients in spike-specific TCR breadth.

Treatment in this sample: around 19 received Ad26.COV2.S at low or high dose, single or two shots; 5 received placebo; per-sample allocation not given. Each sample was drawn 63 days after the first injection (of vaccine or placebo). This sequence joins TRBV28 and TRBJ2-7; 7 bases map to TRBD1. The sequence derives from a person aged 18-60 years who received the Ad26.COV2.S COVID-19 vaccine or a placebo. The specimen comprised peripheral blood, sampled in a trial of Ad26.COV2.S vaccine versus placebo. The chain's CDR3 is CASSQGTARGAYEQYF. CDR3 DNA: TGTGCCAGCAGCCAAGGGACAGCCAGAGGAGCCTACGAGCAGTACTTC.